This T cell receptor (beta chain) is drawn from a study of human T cells and chemical hapten exposure. In the study overall: Subjects had 2% DPC placed on roughly 2 cm by roughly 2 cm of upper inner arm skin for sensitization. Across its roughly 25 weeks, the study gave patients weekly diphenylcyclopropenone doses to the scalp. Upper back patch tests used 0.01% DPC, scored after 6 days.

A single record per CDR3 protein comes from TCRdb applying MiXCR to the RACE reads. This table holds some 250,000 distinct CDR3 sequences, roughly 8% found once. Described time point: pre-sensitization, week 0. Stated treatment: therapeutic diphenylcyclopropenone sensitization with weekly scalp DPC. Many counts were recorded for this clonotype. In germline, CDR1 is SGHAT, CDR2 FQNNGV. Trimming took off 5 bases at V and 4 bases at J, with 12 bases between the two ends. CDR3 length: 14 amino acids. This sequence joins TRBV11-2 and TRBJ1-3; D possibly corresponds to TRBD1 (5 bases). Sample: whole blood, taken in connection with sensitization to the hapten diphenylcyclopropenone (DPC). The clonotype originates from a man aged 18 to 30 with alopecia areata. Some clones in this sample may be carry-over from other donors' samples. This CDR3 reads CASSRRAEGNTIYF. The CDR3 DNA is TGTGCCAGCAGCCGCAGGGCGGAAGGAAACACCATATATTTT.